A selection of T cell receptor beta chains follows, all from one sample in a study of T cell repertoires in cytomegalovirus infection. Each CDR3 protein is one row after TCRdb ran MiXCR on the reads. The top ten clones hold approximately 70% of a sample with roughly 7,900 distinct CDR3 sequences, approximately 60% of them seen once. Their antigen targets remain unknown. Input material: PBMCs, sequenced either directly or after in vitro stimulation (not recorded which). The origin of the receptors is a human donor in good health (CMV status not recorded). Some clones in this sample may be carry-over from other donors' samples. Each CDR3 is given with its conserved first and last residue. A D gene is named only where the DNA matches it firmly. Not every row has a clone size; where given, it reads once, few, many or a size class.

>TRBD1|TRBJ2-1|.|TRBV7-8
CASSSLTGYNEQFF
TGTGCCAGCAGCTCCCTGACAGGGTACAATGAGCAGTTCTTC
>.|TRBJ1-4|.|TRBV10-3
CAISDRQNEKLFF
TGTGCCATCAGTGATAGACAGAATGAAAAACTGTTTTTT
>TRBD1|TRBJ1-5|.|TRBV19
CASSIVQGAYNQPQHF
TGTGCCAGTAGTATAGTGCAGGGGGCTTACAATCAGCCCCAGCATTTT
>.|TRBJ1-1|.|TRBV6-1
CAISWVRSEYCF
TGTGCCATCTCCTGGGTGCGTTCGGAATATTGCTTT
>TRBD1|TRBJ1-5|many|TRBV7-9
CASSWDRNQPQHF
TGTGCCAGCAGCTGGGACAGGAATCAGCCCCAGCATTTT
>TRBD1|TRBJ2-3|once|TRBV7-2
CASSRGGYEDTQYF
TGTGCCAGCAGCCGAGGGGGCTACGAGGATACGCAGTATTTT
>.|TRBJ2-1|large|TRBV18
CASSLSSYNEQFF
TGTGCCAGCTCACTTAGCTCCTACAATGAGCAGTTCTTC
>.|TRBJ2-1|.|TRBV7-3
CASSLLADEQFF
TGTGCCAGCAGCTTATTAGCGGATGAGCAGTTCTTC
>.|TRBJ2-1|once|TRBV7-9
CASSLIGALWPDEKFF
TGTGCCAGCAGCTTAATCGGAGCGTTATGGCCTGATGAGAAGTTCTTC
>TRBD2|TRBJ2-2|.|TRBV12-3/TRBV12-4
CASSDGLAGARAGELFF
TGTGCCAGCAGTGACGGACTAGCGGGGGCTCGGGCCGGGGAGCTGTTTTTT
>TRBD1|TRBJ2-2|many|TRBV7-9
CASSLRTGVETGELFF
TGTGCCAGCAGCCTCCGGACAGGGGTAGAGACCGGGGAGCTGTTTTTT
>.|TRBJ2-7|.|TRBV7-2
CASSSLRAYEQYF
TGTGCCAGCAGCTCCCTCAGAGCCTACGAGCAGTACTTC
>.|TRBJ2-7|.|TRBV7-2
CASSLSSYEQYF
TGTGCCAGCAGCTTATCCTCCTACGAGCAGTACTTC
>.|TRBJ2-1|.|TRBV7-3
CASSLRGESAYTEKFF
TGTGCCAGCAGCTTACGCGGCGAGAGCGCCTACACTGAGAAGTTCTTC
>.|TRBJ2-7|.|TRBV9
CSSSVYGTSYSYEQYF
TGTTCCAGCAGCGTTTATGGTACTAGTTACTCCTACGAGCAGTACTTC
>.|TRBJ2-7|medium-sized|TRBV4-2
CASSQPSDSGIPSYEQYF
TGTGCCAGCAGCCAACCATCGGACAGCGGGATTCCCTCCTACGAGCAGTACTTC
>.|TRBJ1-1|few|TRBV6-2/TRBV6-3
CASSDQGMNTEAFF
TGTGCCAGCAGTGATCAGGGCATGAACACTGAAGCTTTCTTT
>TRBD1|TRBJ1-5|.|TRBV6-8
CATGLRQGSNKPQPF
TGTGCCACAGGCCTCCGACAGGGGAGCAATAAGCCCCAGCCTTTT
>.|TRBJ2-2|.|TRBV10-3
CAIRRSDGWEANTGELFF
TGTGCCATCAGGCGGTCAGACGGTTGGGAGGCGAACACCGGGGAGCTGTTTTTT
>.|TRBJ1-6|.|TRBV19
CASRARRARENSPLPF
TGTGCCAGTAGAGCCCGTAGGGCAAGAGAAAATTCACCCCTCCCCTTT
>.|TRBJ1-2|.|TRBV27
CDSSYNQVHNYGYTF
TGTGACAGCAGTTATAATCAGGTGCATAACTATGGCTACACCTTC
>.|TRBJ1-2|.|TRBV4-1
CASSQGPRDHLYGDTF
TGCGCCAGCAGCCAAGGCCCCCGGGATCATCTCTATGGCGACACCTTC
>TRBD1|TRBJ1-4|.|TRBV12-3/TRBV12-4
CASSLGGTGAEKLFF
TGTGCCAGCAGTTTAGGGGGGACAGGGGCCGAAAAACTGTTTTTT
>TRBD2|TRBJ2-3|.|TRBV12-3/TRBV12-4
CASSLSGGAYSTDTQYF
TGTGCCAGCAGCCTTAGCGGGGGGGCTTATAGCACAGATACGCAGTATTTT
>TRBD2|TRBJ2-3|.|TRBV27
CARILSSVLAGGLSTDTQYF
TGTGCCCGCATTTTATCGAGTGTCCTCGCGGGAGGCCTTAGCACAGATACGCAGTATTTT
>.|TRBJ1-5|.|TRBV5-1
CASSLAERGSNQPQHF
TGCGCCAGCAGCTTGGCCGAGCGGGGTAGCAATCAGCCCCAGCATTTT
>TRBD1|TRBJ2-5|.|TRBV7-9
CASSLTRDRKKETQYF
TGTGCCAGCAGCTTAACCCGGGACAGGAAAAAAGAGACCCAGTACTTC
>.|TRBJ2-3|.|TRBV7-2
CASSLTDKLDTQDF
TGTGCCAGCAGCTTAACGGACAAGTTAGATACGCAGGATTTC
>TRBD2|TRBJ2-1|.|TRBV24-1
CSTGGVAGQDTKYF
TGTTCCACCGGTGGGGTAGCGGGACAAGATACCAAGTACTTC
>.|TRBJ2-2|.|TRBV24-1
CATSDLTGELFF
TGTGCCACCAGTGATTTGACCGGGGAGCTGTTTTTT
>TRBD2|TRBJ2-1|many|TRBV10-1
CASSESRGVYNEQFF
TGCGCCAGCAGTGAGTCGCGGGGGGTCTACAATGAGCAGTTCTTC
>.|TRBJ2-1|many|TRBV7-9
CSSSFFGISTYNEQFF
TGTTCCAGCAGCTTTTTTGGAATATCCACCTACAATGAGCAGTTCTTC
>TRBD1|TRBJ2-1|.|TRBV11-2
CASSSTTGGKTFYNEQFF
TGTGCCAGCAGCTCAACGACAGGGGGCAAGACCTTCTACAATGAGCAGTTCTTC
>TRBD2|TRBJ2-2|.|TRBV12-3/TRBV12-4
CGSSAYSGGGLFF
TGTGGCAGCAGTGCCTATAGCGGCGGGGGGCTGTTTTTT
>.|TRBJ2-1|few|TRBV18
CASSPPLAPYNEQFF
TGTGCCAGCTCACCACCGCTAGCCCCCTACAATGAGCAGTTCTTC
>.|TRBJ1-5|once|TRBV2
CASSVRDLRIGNHPKHF
TGTGCCAGCAGTGTCAGGGATTTACGGATAGGCAATCATCCCAAGCATTTT
>.|TRBJ1-2|many|TRBV27
CASSTQGANYGYTF
TGTGCCAGCAGTACACAGGGAGCTAACTATGGCTACACCTTC
>.|TRBJ1-1|once|TRBV12-3/TRBV12-4
CASSLIIGTLKMNTEAFF
TGTGCCAGCAGTTTAATAATCGGGACACTCAAAATGAACACTGAAGCTTTCTTT
>TRBD1|TRBJ1-1|.|TRBV3-1
CASSQGRGTGSRGEAFF
TGTGCCAGCAGCCAAGGTCGGGGGACAGGGTCAAGGGGTGAAGCTTTCTTT
>.|TRBJ1-5|.|TRBV6-2/TRBV6-3
CASSYEGSRRAQHF
TGTGCCAGCAGTTACGAGGGGTCCAGACGTGCCCAGCATTTT
>.|TRBJ2-3|few|TRBV27
CASSSGPRLDTQYF
TGTGCCAGCAGTTCCGGGCCCCGCCTCGATACGCAGTATTTT
>.|TRBJ2-2|.|TRBV19
CASSRPAPSAGELFF
TGTGCCAGTAGCCGTCCAGCGCCAAGCGCCGGGGAGCTGTTTTTT
>.|TRBJ2-1|few|TRBV7-9
CASSWLGISTYNDPFF
TGTGCCAGCAGCTGGTTGGGAATATCCACCTACAATGATCCGTTCTTC
>.|TRBJ1-1|.|TRBV7-6
CASSPAGNTEAFF
TGTGCCAGCAGCCCAGCGGGAAACACTGAAGCTTTCTTT
>.|TRBJ1-2|few|TRBV7-2
CASSLGDVTTTGLGSGYTF
TGTGCCAGCAGCTTAGGGGACGTCACGACTACAGGGTTGGGTAGTGGCTACACCTTC
>.|TRBJ2-1|few|TRBV10-3
CAISESRGMSLNEQFF
TGTGCCATCAGTGAGTCGCGAGGGATGAGTTTGAATGAGCAGTTCTTC
>.|TRBJ1-1|.|TRBV7-9
CSISFHDRVSRTEAFF
TGTTCCATCAGCTTCCATGATAGGGTTAGTCGGACTGAAGCTTTCTTT
>.|TRBJ1-2|once|TRBV6-6
CARSLPRGGYTF
TGTGCCCGCAGTCTCCCCCGGGGTGGCTACACCTTC
>.|TRBJ1-1|.|TRBV28
CASSLERTRNTEAFF
TGTGCCAGCAGTTTGGAAAGGACCAGAAACACTGAAGCTTTCTTT
>TRBD1|TRBJ2-5|medium-sized|TRBV5-1
CASSLRSDRAQETQYF
TGCGCCAGCAGCCTGAGATCGGACAGGGCCCAAGAGACCCAGTACTTC
>.|TRBJ2-1|many|TRBV5-1
CASSVAYLGGGKDEQFF
TGCGCCAGCAGCGTGGCTTACCTCGGGGGTGGGAAGGATGAGCAGTTCTTC
>TRBD1|TRBJ1-2|few|TRBV7-2
CASSGGQGASYGYTF
TGTGCCAGCAGCGGGGGACAGGGGGCTTCCTATGGCTACACCTTC